The 9 T cell receptor beta chains presented below share a single source sample, sequenced in a study of identical twins (dated by TCRdb to about 2016). Library prep was done by 5' RACE. The data were produced on an Illumina HiSeq 2000. TCRdb ran its own pipeline on the public reads, namely fastp trimming at Q25 and MiXCR clone calling, and kept in-frame beta chains. Every entry covers one CDR3 protein and lists the most common genes and DNA from its rows. The sample has approximately 220,000 distinct CDR3 sequences on record, about 7.5% of them singletons. The ten biggest clones cover just under 2% of the sample. These sequences were also reported in another study, on yellow fever vaccine responses in identical twins.

The sequenced sample was memory (CD45RO+) T cells sorted from blood. This specimen's cell subset or site label, interpreted: CD45RO+ enriched T cells. The receptors stem from a woman between 18 and 29 years old in good health.

This clonotype showed up just a few times. V and J are TRBV20-1 and TRBJ2-7; 10 bases are shared with TRBD1. Trimming removed 1 base from V and 4 bases from J; junction bases left unmatched: 7. Germline assignment: CDR1 DFQATT and CDR2 SNEGSKA (reference sequence). The CDR3 spans 15 residues. The CDR3 nucleotides read TGCAGTGCTAGAGGAAAAGGACAGGGGGTTTACGAGCAGTACTTC. Translated: CSARGKGQGVYEQYF.

At least ten counts were recorded for this clonotype. The chain employs TRBV10-3 and TRBJ2-1, with D perhaps TRBD2 (5 bases). The germline V gene has CDR1 ENHRY and CDR2 SYGVKD. The CDR3 is made up of 13 amino acids. V lost 5 bases to trimming and J lost 8 bases, with 13 bases between them. CDR3 sequence: CAISPLGLDEQFF. CDR3 DNA sequence: TGTGCCATCAGTCCACTAGGGTTAGATGAGCAGTTCTTC.

This clonotype was seen at least ten times. The V gene is TRBV3-1, the J gene TRBJ2-7, with 10 bases lining up with TRBD1. This CDR3 has 16 residues. Per germline, CDR1 LGHDT and CDR2 YNNKEL (reference sequence). Trimming at V came to 4 bases and at J to 4 bases, leaving 10 bases not matched to a gene. CDR3 sequence: CASSLRQGAIPYEQYF. The CDR3 region has the DNA TGTGCCAGCAGCCTACGACAGGGGGCGATTCCTTACGAGCAGTACTTC.

This clonotype was seen many times. The V and J genes are TRBV11-2 and TRBJ2-1; 8 nucleotides agree with TRBD1. Germline V gene lookup returns CDR1 SGHAT and CDR2 FQNNGV. V lost 4 bases to trimming and J lost 1 base; unmatched junction nucleotides: 6. CDR3 length: 16 residues. DNA for the CDR3: TGTGCCAGCAGCTCTGGGCGGGACAGGTCCTACAATGAGCAGTTCTTC. It is translated as CASSSGRDRSYNEQFF.

This clonotype was picked up many times. The chain is built from TRBV5-1 and TRBJ1-4, with D unresolved. The germline CDR1 and CDR2 sequences are SGHRS and YFSETQ. The CDR3 runs to 14 residues. Deletions cut 4 bases from V and 0 bases from J, with 7 bases between. The chain's CDR3 is CASSPSSTNEKLFF. As DNA, the CDR3 is TGCGCCAGCAGCCCTTCCTCAACTAATGAAAAACTGTTTTTT.

The sample holds a few counts of this clonotype. The CDR3 loop reads CASSSDSWTEAFF. The CDR3 DNA follows: TGTGCCAGCAGTTCGGACAGCTGGACTGAAGCTTTCTTT. The V gene is TRBV6-2 or TRBV6-3, the J gene TRBJ1-1; TRBD1 is a possible D gene (6 bases). This CDR3 is built from 13 residues. The V end was cut by 4 bases, the J end by 5 bases, with 11 bases between. CDR1 is MNHEY and CDR2 is SVGEGT in the germline V gene.

The chain employs TRBV20-1 and TRBJ2-1; D unresolved. CDR3 size: 15 residues. V lost 3 bases, J lost 6 bases, and 18 bases lay in between. Germline CDR1 and CDR2: DFQATT and SNEGSKA (reference sequence). The CDR3 region has the DNA TGCAGTGCTAGGGACCGGCCCGAGTTACCCAATGAGCAGTTCTTC. Amino acids: CSARDRPELPNEQFF.

There are a few counts of this clonotype. This sequence joins TRBV29-1 and TRBJ2-7; a weak D match, TRBD1 (8 bases). Per germline, CDR1 SQVTM and CDR2 ANQGSEA. There are 14 residues in the CDR3. V was shortened by 6 bases and J by 5 bases, with 20 bases between the two germline ends. The CDR3 DNA follows: TGCAGCGTGGGAGGGGGTCAGGGGGCCCACGAGCAGTACTTC. Protein product: CSVGGGQGAHEQYF.

This clonotype was found a few times. The V and J genes are TRBV2 and TRBJ2-1, with TRBD2 matching over 9 bases. The CDR3 is made up of 18 amino acids. V dropped 0 bases and J dropped 9; count of bases not matched to a gene: 15. The germline V gene encodes CDR1 SNHLY and CDR2 FYNNEI. The CDR3 DNA reads TGTGCCAGCAGTGAAGCGCTTCGGCTAGCGGGACGAAGTAGTGAGCAGTTCTTC. Translating it yields CASSEALRLAGRSSEQFF.